The 18 T cell receptor beta chains listed next were all sequenced from one sample in a study of follicular helper T cells after annual influenza vaccination. TCRdb keeps only in-frame clones here, not all; method: immunoSEQ multiplex PCR. The repertoire holds several hundred clones, with 70% to 90% as singletons. The time point here: 2013-2014 season, 7 days after vaccination. This sample comprised CXCR5+ CD38+ circulating T follicular helper cells from blood, obtained 7 days after influenza vaccination. This sample's subset: circulating Tfh, non-naive CD4+CXCR5+PD-1+ (ICOS+CD38+ or ICOS-CD38-). These TCRs come from an adult who received the influenza vaccine.

V and J are TRBV13 and TRBJ2-4; D might be TRBD2 (6 bases). V shed 6 bases and J shed 12 bases, with 21 bases lying between them. The V gene's germline CDR1 is PRHDT and CDR2 FYEKMQ (reference sequence). This CDR3 is 14 amino acids long. CDR3 protein: CASRFSGLPQSQYF. CDR3 nucleotides: TGTGCCAGCAGGTTCTCGGGACTTCCACAATCTCAGTACTTC.

The V gene is TRBV18, the J gene TRBJ2-3; 10 bases align to TRBD2. Germline CDR1 is KGHSH and CDR2 is LQKENI. CDR3 length: 15 amino acids. Trimming at V came to 2 bases and at J to 7 bases, leaving 6 bases not matched to a gene. CDR3 amino acids: CASSPSGGASNTQYF. The CDR3 region has the DNA TGTGCCAGCTCACCAAGCGGGGGGGCCTCGAATACGCAGTATTTT.

The chain recombines TRBV5-1 with TRBJ2-7, with D perhaps TRBD2 (6 bases). The CDR3 is 16 amino acids. V was trimmed by 4 bases and J by 1 base, leaving 18 bases between them. Per the germline V gene, CDR1 is SGHRS and CDR2 is YFSETQ. The CDR3 coding sequence is TGCGCCAGCAGCCCACAACCTCCGGGAGCATCCTACGAGCAGTACTTC. This codes for CASSPQPPGASYEQYF.

The chain recombines TRBV19 with TRBJ2-1, with D perhaps TRBD2 (6 bases). V was trimmed by 4 bases and J by 5 bases, leaving 6 bases between them. CDR3 length: 12 amino acids. Germline V gene lookup returns CDR1 LNHDA and CDR2 SQIVND (reference sequence). DNA of the CDR3: TGTGCCAGTAGTACTAGCGACAATGAGCAGTTCTTC. Translation: CASSTSDNEQFF.

The chain employs TRBV27 and TRBJ2-3; tentative D call: TRBD1 (6 bases). V lost 5 bases, J lost 0 bases, and 12 bases lay in between. The germline V gene encodes CDR1 MNHEY and CDR2 SMNVEV (reference sequence). The CDR3 extends over 15 amino acids. This chain's CDR3 is CASSRGTSSTDTQYF. The CDR3 DNA sequence: TGTGCCAGCAGTAGAGGGACATCTAGCACAGATACGCAGTATTTT.

The V and J genes are TRBV19 and TRBJ1-5, with 10 bases aligning to TRBD1. J gave up 5 bases and V 6 bases, and 7 bases lay outside the gene matches. The CDR3 loop spans 15 amino acids. Germline V lookup: CDR1 LNHDA, CDR2 SQIVND (reference sequence). CDR3 sequence (DNA): TGTGCCAGTAGCCCGGGACAGGGGTTTTATCAGCCCCAGCATTTT. Residues: CASSPGQGFYQPQHF.

The genes are TRBV30 and TRBJ2-3; perhaps TRBD2 as D (6 bases). The CDR3 spans 18 residues. Trimming removed 3 bases from V and 2 bases from J, with 24 bases in between. CDR1 GTSNPN and CDR2 SVGIG come from the germline V gene (reference sequence). In DNA form, the CDR3 reads TGTGCCTGGAGCCAGACACGGGGGACCACTTCTTTCACAGATACGCAGTATTTT. Translated: CAWSQTRGTTSFTDTQYF.

The gene calls are TRBV18 and TRBJ2-1; 10 nucleotides match TRBD2. The CDR3 spans 15 residues. The ends lost 2 bases at V and 6 bases at J; junction bases unmatched: 4. CDR1 and CDR2 (germline): KGHSH, LQKENI. The CDR3 DNA is TGTGCCAGCTCACCAGACCAGCGGGGGGGCAATGAGCAGTTCTTC. This translates into CASSPDQRGGNEQFF.

This chain uses TRBV28 with TRBJ2-1; 7 positions match TRBD2. With V trimmed by 6 bases and J by 9 bases, 17 bases remained unmatched. CDR3 length equals 16 residues. Germline loops: CDR1 MDHEN, CDR2 SYDVKM. This CDR3 reads CASRVSGAIGRGEQFF. In DNA form, the CDR3 reads TGTGCCAGCAGGGTCTCGGGTGCTATAGGGAGGGGTGAGCAGTTCTTC.

The chain employs TRBV19 and TRBJ2-2; 7 positions agree with TRBD2. Trimming took 8 bases from V and 7 from J; bases not matched to a gene: 13. The CDR3 spans 15 residues. Per the germline V gene, CDR1 is LNHDA and CDR2 is SQIVND (reference sequence). Here the CDR3 DNA reads TGTGCCAGTGAAAATATGGCGGGAGCGGTCGGGGAGCTGTTTTTT. Its translation is CASENMAGAVGELFF.

The sample holds a few counts of this clone. The rearrangement uses TRBV9 and TRBJ2-5; D is ambiguous. CDR1 and CDR2 (germline): SGDLS, YYNGEE. Trimming stripped 2 bases from V and 13 bases from J, with 24 bases between. The CDR3 is 15 amino acids. Here the CDR3 DNA reads TGTGCCAGCAGCGTTGGGTTTCGAGGCGAGAGACCAGCGTACTTC. Amino acid sequence: CASSVGFRGERPAYF. The whole variable domain, remainder taken from reference TRBV9 and TRBJ2-5, is DSGVTQTPKHLITATGQRVTLRCSPRSGDLSVYWYQQSLDQGLQFLIQYYNGEERAKGNILERFSAQQFPDLHSELNLSSLELGDSALYFCASSVGFRGERPAYFGPGTRLLVL.

The V and J genes are TRBV6-1 and TRBJ1-4; 7 bases align to TRBD1. The CDR3 covers 16 residues. Germline V CDR1 and CDR2: MNHNS, SASEGT. The junction had 7 bases not matched to a gene; V was cut back by 1 base and J by 5 bases. The CDR3 reads CASSEGRAGGNEKLFF. CDR3 in DNA: TGTGCCAGCAGTGAAGGAAGGGCAGGGGGGAATGAAAAACTGTTTTTT.

The genes are TRBV5-1 and TRBJ2-7, with 9 bases that match TRBD1. J gave up 10 bases and V 5 bases, and 10 bases lay outside the gene matches. The CDR3 runs 13 residues. CDR1 SGHRS and CDR2 YFSETQ come from the germline V gene. The CDR3 sequence: CASRPGTGITQYF. In DNA, the CDR3 is TGCGCCAGCAGGCCCGGGACAGGGATCACCCAGTACTTC.

CDR3 nucleotide sequence: TGCAGCGCGAAAGGGGACAGTAGCAATCAGCCCCAGCATTTT. Translation gives CSAKGDSSNQPQHF. This chain connects TRBV29-1 to TRBJ1-5; 7 nucleotides agree with TRBD1. Germline V gene lookup returns CDR1 SQVTM and CDR2 ANQGSEA. J lost 0 bases, V lost 7 bases, and 6 bases had no gene match. The CDR3 totals 14 residues.

The table lists this clone with a few counts. As DNA, the CDR3 is TGTGCCATCAGTGAGGGGCTGGTGGTGGGCTACACCTTC. It yields the protein CAISEGLVVGYTF. The genes are TRBV10-3 and TRBJ1-2, with no clear D. V lost 2 bases and J 8 bases, leaving 12 bases between the germline ends. The length of the CDR3 is 13 residues. Germline values: CDR1 ENHRY, CDR2 SYGVKD.

The rearrangement joins TRBV11-2 to TRBJ2-5, with TRBD2 matching over 7 bases. Germline V lookup: CDR1 SGHAT, CDR2 FQNNGV. The CDR3 spans 16 residues. The V and J ends lost 2 bases and 1 base, in that order; junction bases with no gene match: 7. DNA for the CDR3: TGTGCCAGCAGCTTATGGAGGGGAGGGACCCAAGAGACCCAGTACTTC. Amino acids: CASSLWRGGTQETQYF.

The rearrangement joins TRBV7-2 to TRBJ2-2; 7 nucleotides match TRBD1. Germline-derived CDR1 and CDR2 are SGHTA and FQGNSA. The trim removed 5 bases at V and 0 bases at J, leaving 9 bases unmatched. The CDR3 runs 17 residues. The chain's CDR3 is CASSRQGVRANTGELFF. The DNA of the CDR3 is TGTGCCAGCAGCCGCCAGGGGGTCAGGGCGAACACCGGGGAGCTGTTTTTT.

The chain recombines TRBV28 with TRBJ2-6; D is possibly TRBD2 (5 bases). V was trimmed by 10 bases and J by 4 bases, leaving 17 bases between them. Germline-derived CDR1 and CDR2 are MDHEN and SYDVKM. This CDR3 is 15 amino acids long. CDR3 amino acids: CATGGMRSGANVLTF. The CDR3 DNA reads TGTGCCACCGGAGGTATGCGGTCAGGGGCCAACGTCCTGACTTTC.